A single sample gave rise to the 27 T cell receptor beta chains below, sequenced in a study of shared clonotypes between healthy human individuals. Here immunoSEQ multiplex PCR was the method, and the copy in TCRdb shows in-frame clones only, minus some. The sample shows hundreds of thousands of clones, under 80% of them seen only once. The sample was memory CD4+ T cells sorted from blood. The subset is: CD45RA-negative fraction. These receptors came from a woman in her twenties or thirties in good health.

V and J are TRBV27 and TRBJ2-1, with TRBD2 matching 7 bases. The CDR3 spans 13 residues. After removal of 2 bases from V and 8 bases from J, the junction contained 3 bases not matched to a gene. Germline V gene data show CDR1 as MNHEY and CDR2 as SMNVEV (reference sequence). The CDR3, as DNA: TGTGCCAGCAGTTTAGGGGGGGTTGATGAGCAGTTCTTC. This encodes CASSLGGVDEQFF.

The CDR3 is CASSSIGQGTDTQYF. DNA of the CDR3: TGTGCCAGCAGTTCAATCGGACAGGGCACAGATACGCAGTATTTT. The chain combines TRBV28 with TRBJ2-3; TRBD1 matches at 7 bases. The CDR3 contains 15 residues. Germline V gene sequence: CDR1 MDHEN, CDR2 SYDVKM. V lost 4 bases and J lost 1; bases outside the gene matches: 5.

This chain connects TRBV20-1 to TRBJ2-7, with a tentative D call TRBD2 (5 bases). The V and J ends lost 3 bases and 4 bases respectively, with 7 bases between them. The CDR3 length is 11 residues. CDR1 is DFQATT, CDR2 SNEGSKA, per germline (reference sequence). CDR3 sequence reads: CSARREYEQYF. As DNA, the CDR3 is TGCAGTGCTAGGAGGGAATACGAGCAGTACTTC.

V is TRBV6-1 and J is TRBJ2-1; tentative D call: TRBD2 (6 bases). V lost 6 bases, J lost 7 bases, and 16 bases lay in between. Germline V lookup: CDR1 MNHNS, CDR2 SASEGT. The CDR3 contains 14 residues. The CDR3 protein is CASSPGTAPNEQFF. The CDR3 DNA reads as TGTGCCAGCAGCCCGGGGACTGCCCCAAATGAGCAGTTCTTC.

The V and J genes are TRBV7-7 and TRBJ2-3, with 7 bases lining up with TRBD2. This CDR3 is built from 15 residues. From germline, CDR1 is SSHAT and CDR2 FNYEAQ (reference sequence). Trimming removed 5 bases from V and 4 bases from J; junction bases left unmatched: 9. The CDR3 DNA follows: TGTGCCAGCAGCCAGAGCGGGAACGGGGCAGATACGCAGTATTTT. This translates into CASSQSGNGADTQYF. Variable domain in full (rest from reference TRBV7-7 and TRBJ2-3): GAGVSQSPRYKVTKRGQDVTLRCDPISSHATLYWYQQALGQGPEFLTYFNYEAQPDKSGLPSDRFSAERPEGSISTLTIQRTEQRDSAMYRCASSQSGNGADTQYFGPGTRLTVL.

CDR3 region: CASSRSLGAAGELFF. CDR3 nucleotide sequence: TGTGCCAGCAGTCGATCCTTAGGTGCAGCCGGGGAGCTGTTTTTT. The chain combines TRBV28 with TRBJ2-2, with no clear D. Per germline, CDR1 MDHEN and CDR2 SYDVKM. The CDR3 is made up of 15 amino acids. Deletions cut 5 bases from V and 6 bases from J, with 16 bases between.

This chain links TRBV6-5 with TRBJ2-7; maybe TRBD1 (7 bases). The germline CDR1 and CDR2 sequences are MNHEY and SVGAGI. Trimming removed 10 bases at V and 4 bases at J, with 17 bases between. The length of the CDR3 is 13 residues. The CDR3 loop reads CATTRRGRYEQYF. The CDR3 DNA reads TGTGCCACCACCCGGAGGGGGCGTTACGAGCAGTACTTC.

The genes are TRBV19 and TRBJ2-7; TRBD1 matches 12 bases. The V and J ends lost 5 bases and 2 bases, in that order; junction bases with no gene match: 7. In germline, CDR1 is LNHDA, CDR2 SQIVND (reference sequence). The CDR3 extends over 16 amino acids. The DNA for the CDR3 is TGTGCCAGTAGTCCCCGGGGACAGGGGGCGACCTACGAGCAGTACTTC. This gives the protein CASSPRGQGATYEQYF.

The V call is TRBV10-3, the J call TRBJ2-7; 8 nucleotides align to TRBD2. The germline CDR1 and CDR2 sequences are ENHRY and SYGVKD. After removal of 2 bases from V and 4 bases from J, the junction contained 7 bases not matched to a gene. The CDR3 has 15 residues. The CDR3, as DNA: TGTGCCATCAGTGAGCGGGGGGGACATCTTTACGAGCAGTACTTC. It translates to CAISERGGHLYEQYF.

This clone has only a few counts. CDR3 sequence: CASRARGLGGELFF. The DNA of the CDR3 is TGTGCCAGCAGAGCCCGGGGGTTGGGCGGGGAGCTGTTTTTT. This chain uses TRBV28 with TRBJ2-2; perhaps TRBD2 as D (6 bases). The length of the CDR3 is 14 residues. Trimming took 6 bases from V and 7 from J, leaving 15 bases between them. Germline values: CDR1 MDHEN, CDR2 SYDVKM.

The genes are TRBV19 and TRBJ2-7; 9 bases are a match to TRBD2. V was clipped by 5 bases and J by 5 bases; unmatched bases: 7. Germline V gene lookup returns CDR1 LNHDA and CDR2 SQIVND (reference sequence). The CDR3 is 14 residues long. The chain's CDR3 is CASSLAGGTHEQYF. The CDR3 bases are TGTGCCAGTAGTTTGGCGGGAGGGACCCACGAGCAGTACTTC.

This chain links TRBV28 with TRBJ2-7; 7 bases agree with TRBD1. The germline V gene encodes CDR1 MDHEN and CDR2 SYDVKM. V was pared by 6 bases and J by 1 base, with 15 bases of the junction left unmatched. The CDR3 totals 17 residues. DNA of the CDR3: TGTGCCAGCAGCTTTTTCCTGACAGGGCACCCTTCCTACGAGCAGTACTTC. Translated: CASSFFLTGHPSYEQYF.

This sequence joins TRBV5-5 and TRBJ2-5; either TRBD1 or TRBD2 may supply D (6 bases each). Germline V gene data show CDR1 as SGHKS and CDR2 as YYEKEE (reference sequence). There are 12 residues in the CDR3. V was pared by 6 bases and J by 5 bases, with 11 bases between. The CDR3 loop is CASTGARETQYF. The CDR3 DNA follows: TGTGCCAGCACGGGGGCGAGGGAGACCCAGTACTTC.

This clone was counted a few times. The chain combines TRBV5-5 with TRBJ2-7; 10 positions match TRBD1. The V and J ends lost 2 bases and 6 bases, in that order; junction bases with no gene match: 5. Germline V gene sequence: CDR1 SGHKS, CDR2 YYEKEE (reference sequence). CDR3 size: 14 residues. The CDR3 DNA is TGTGCCAGCAGCTTAAGACAGGGGGCAACCGAGCAGTACTTC. This codes for CASSLRQGATEQYF.

This chain connects TRBV6-5 to TRBJ1-3; 8 bases match TRBD1. Germline trimming cut 7 bases from V and 0 bases from J; bases unmatched to any gene: 5. Germline V lookup: CDR1 MNHEY, CDR2 SVGAGI. This CDR3 region has 15 residues. CDR3 DNA: TGTGCCAGCACCCAGACAGGGGACTCTGGAAACACCATATATTTT. It is translated as CASTQTGDSGNTIYF.

This rearrangement joins TRBV15 to TRBJ2-5; 7 nucleotides agree with TRBD1. The junction had 9 bases not matched to a gene; V was cut back by 6 bases and J by 2 bases. The CDR3 has 15 amino acids. The germline gives CDR1 LNHNV, CDR2 YYDKDF (reference sequence). CDR3 region: CATSRRTGGQETQYF. Here the CDR3 DNA reads TGTGCCACCAGTCGTCGGACAGGAGGTCAAGAGACCCAGTACTTC.

This chain uses TRBV11-2 with TRBJ2-4; no clear D. The CDR3 covers 14 residues. The germline gives CDR1 SGHAT, CDR2 FQNNGV. The ends were cut back, 0 bases at V and 8 bases at J, with 11 bases in the middle. The CDR3 region is CASSLDLGPDIQYF. The CDR3 nucleotides are TGTGCCAGCAGCTTAGATCTAGGGCCAGACATTCAGTACTTC.

The chain combines TRBV27 with TRBJ1-6; D not resolved. CDR1 and CDR2 from the germline V gene are MNHEY and SMNVEV (reference sequence). Trimming left V 6 bases short and J 6 bases short, with 12 bases between. The CDR3 has 14 amino acids. The CDR3 loop is CASRKRWANSPLHF. CDR3 nucleotide sequence: TGTGCCAGCAGAAAGAGGTGGGCTAATTCACCCCTCCACTTT.

V and J are TRBV30 and TRBJ2-7; maybe TRBD2 (6 bases). Trimming left V 4 bases short and J 6 bases short, with 19 bases between. The germline V gene encodes CDR1 GTSNPN and CDR2 SVGIG (reference sequence). The CDR3 has 14 amino acids. CDR3 protein: CAWNRGLMVGEQYF. The CDR3 coding sequence is TGTGCCTGGAACCGGGGACTTATGGTTGGCGAGCAGTACTTC.

V is TRBV9 and J is TRBJ2-1; D possibly corresponds to TRBD2 (5 bases). The CDR3 has 15 amino acids. Germline CDR1 reads SGDLS; CDR2 reads YYNGEE. V was cut by 4 bases and J by 10 bases, with 21 bases left in between. CDR3 nucleotide sequence: TGTGCCAGCAGCCCAGGACTCCTGAGCGTAGGCGAGCAGTTCTTC. It yields the protein CASSPGLLSVGEQFF.

This clone was recorded once. CDR3 bases: TGTGCCAGCAGAAAGGCCCTCTTTTACGAGCAGTACTTC. It translates to CASRKALFYEQYF. The genes are TRBV6-5 and TRBJ2-7; D not certain. Germline V lookup: CDR1 MNHEY, CDR2 SVGAGI. The ends were cut back, 6 bases at V and 4 bases at J, with 13 bases in the middle. The CDR3 contains 13 residues.

The chain carries TRBV19 and TRBJ2-1; 7 bases line up with TRBD1. The CDR3 loop spans 16 amino acids. Germline loops: CDR1 LNHDA, CDR2 SQIVND (reference sequence). The V gene end was trimmed by 5 bases and the J gene end by 4 bases; junction bases not matched to a gene: 11. CDR3 nucleotides: TGTGCCAGTAGTCGAACCCGGGACAGTCAATACAATGAGCAGTTCTTC. Translated, it gives CASSRTRDSQYNEQFF.

This chain joins TRBV19 and TRBJ2-6; D not certain. CDR1 LNHDA and CDR2 SQIVND come from the germline V gene (reference sequence). This CDR3 is 14 amino acids long. Trimming stripped 7 bases from V and 6 bases from J, with 13 bases between. This CDR3 is CASNDGAQANVLTF. The CDR3, as DNA: TGTGCCAGTAACGACGGCGCACAGGCCAACGTCCTGACTTTC.

The chain joins TRBV13 to TRBJ1-1, with D uncertain. The CDR3 is made up of 12 amino acids. Germline V gives CDR1 PRHDT, CDR2 FYEKMQ (reference sequence). The V end lost 3 bases, the J end lost 6 bases, and 8 bases lay between the germline ends. Written as DNA, the CDR3 is TGTGCCAGCAGCTTCCGGGCCGCTGAAGCTTTCTTT. It codes for CASSFRAAEAFF.

The sample holds many counts of this clone. The V and J genes are TRBV25-1 and TRBJ1-4, with 11 bases that match TRBD1. Germline V lookup: CDR1 MGHDK, CDR2 SYGVNS. V shed 4 bases, J shed 7 bases, and the junction held 8 bases outside the gene matches. This CDR3 has 16 amino acids. The CDR3 DNA is TGTGCCAGCAGTGTCGCCGGGGGACAGGGGGGTGAAAAACTGTTTTTT. Its translation: CASSVAGGQGGEKLFF.

This clone was found a few times. The chain couples TRBV29-1 to TRBJ2-3; TRBD2 aligns across 8 bases. With 3 bases clipped from V and 2 bases from J, the junction kept 4 bases outside the gene matches. The CDR3 is 14 amino acids. CDR1 and CDR2 from the germline V gene are SQVTM and ANQGSEA. CDR3: CSVESGRDTDTQYF. CDR3 DNA: TGCAGCGTTGAGAGCGGGAGAGACACAGATACGCAGTATTTT.

The rearrangement links TRBV10-2 to TRBJ1-5; 7 positions match TRBD1. Germline loops: CDR1 WSHSY, CDR2 SAAADI. CDR3 size: 16 residues. V lost 3 bases and J lost 1; bases outside the gene matches: 6. Here the CDR3 DNA reads TGCGCCAGCAGTGATACACAGGGGATGAGCAATCAGCCCCAGCATTTT. Translating it yields CASSDTQGMSNQPQHF.